This passage covers 10 T cell receptor beta chains from one sample sequenced in a study of CXCR3-negative and CXCR3-positive naive CD8 T cells (dated by TCRdb to the late 2010s). The antigens of these receptors remain unknown. Overall results and qualifications from the work: Compared with CXCR3-negative naive cells, CXCR3-positive naive cells had TRB CDR3s with higher hydrophobicity (lower Kidera factor 4), lower energy, and higher strength and volume indices.

Sequencing used a NextSeq 550. The Human TCR Profiling Kit (MiLaboratory) was used to prepare UMI-labeled 5' RACE TRB cDNA libraries. TCRdb reprocessed the reads, reporting each CDR3 protein sequence once and no DNA. This sample's table lists under 70,000 distinct CDR3 sequences. The ten largest clones add up to around 5% of the sample. Material: naive CXCR3+ CD8+ T cells from blood. The cell subset or site label corresponds to: CD45RO-CCR7+CD27+CD95- naive CD8+ T cells expressing CXCR3 (TNR3+). The receptors here all came from a human donor in good health. Some clones in this sample may be carry-over from other donors' samples.

This chain joins TRBV28 and TRBJ2-3; the TCRdb D gene call, TRBD1, has no DNA to confirm it. This CDR3 region has 15 residues. The V gene's germline CDR1 is MDHEN and CDR2 SYDVKM. CDR3 residues: CASSLRQGVGDTQYF.

The chain is built from TRBV6-5 and TRBJ2-7; the TCRdb D gene call, TRBD2, has no DNA to confirm it. Per germline, CDR1 MNHEY and CDR2 SVGAGI. This CDR3 has 14 residues. Here the CDR3 reads CASSTSGGSYEQYF.

The rearrangement links TRBV6-5 to TRBJ2-1; absent DNA, TCRdb's TRBD2 call cannot be checked. This CDR3 region has 15 residues. The germline CDR1 and CDR2 sequences are MNHEY and SVGAGI. The CDR3 loop reads CASSYSGPPSNEQFF.

The genes are TRBV29-1 and TRBJ1-2. This CDR3 spans 12 amino acids. Looked up from germline, CDR1 is SQVTM and CDR2 is ANQGSEA. CDR3 sequence reads: CSVPANYYVYTF.

The rearrangement joins TRBV29-1 to TRBJ2-7. The CDR3 extends over 15 amino acids. Germline assignment: CDR1 SQVTM and CDR2 ANQGSEA. CDR3 amino acids: CSVVKGNSAFYEQYF.

The V call is TRBV25-1, the J call TRBJ2-1. Germline CDR1 is MGHDK and CDR2 is SYGVNS. There are 14 residues in the CDR3. CDR3 in amino acids: CASSEYVSWNEQFF.

The CDR3 spells CSVEEGSGVEQYF. The chain recombines TRBV29-1 with TRBJ2-7; TCRdb's assignment of TRBD1 cannot be checked, as there is no DNA. CDR1 SQVTM and CDR2 ANQGSEA come from the germline V gene. The CDR3 spans 13 residues.

V usage is TRBV12-3 or TRBV12-4 and J usage is TRBJ1-2. This CDR3 has 15 amino acids. The CDR3 is CASSLRLQANYGYTF.

The gene calls are TRBV20-1 and TRBJ2-1; lacking DNA, the TRBD1 call made by TCRdb goes unchecked. This CDR3 has 13 amino acids. CDR1 is DFQATT, CDR2 SNEGSKA, per germline (reference sequence). This CDR3 is CSAPPETGNEQFF.

V usage is TRBV2 and J usage is TRBJ2-5. The CDR3 sequence is 16 residues long. The V gene's germline CDR1 is SNHLY and CDR2 FYNNEI. The CDR3 sequence: CASSEGSASGRETQYF. The full variable domain, with the rest looked up from reference TRBV2 and TRBJ2-5, is EPEVTQTPSHQVTQMGQEVILRCVPISNHLYFYWYRQILGQKVEFLVSFYNNEISEKSEIFDDQFSVERPDGSNFTLKIRSTKLEDSAMYFCASSEGSASGRETQYFGPGTRLLVL.